These T cell receptor beta chains were read from a single sample in a study of T cell responses to AZD1222 COVID-19 vaccine. The assay was immunoSEQ multiplex PCR, and TCRdb's table has in-frame clones only and misses some. The data show some 180,000 clones, with 80% to 95% seen just once and about 1.9% held by the top ten. Material: peripheral blood, obtained 28 days after the second AZD1222 dose. Receptors were obtained from an adult who received the AZD1222 COVID-19 vaccine. The CDR3 runs from the conserved cysteine through the conserved F or W. The D gene is left open where the match is weak. Not every row has a clone size; where given, it reads once, few, many or a size class.

TRBJ1-1,TRBV7-9,-,-,TGTGCCAGCAGCTTAGCACAGACTGAAGCTTTCTTT,CASSLAQTEAFF
TRBJ1-6,TRBV25-1,-,-,TGTGCCAGCAGTATCTCAGGGTTTAATTCACCCCTCCACTTT,CASSISGFNSPLHF
TRBJ1-2,TRBV5-4,-,-,TGTGCCAGCAGGCGTATTGGGAGTTCGGACTATGGCTACACCTTC,CASRRIGSSDYGYTF
TRBJ1-2,TRBV5-6,-,-,TGTGCCAGCAGCCCAACGTCCTATGGCTACACCTTC,CASSPTSYGYTF
TRBJ2-1,TRBV5-1,-,few,TGCGCCAGCAGCTTGGGGCTAGCGAGTCTCAATGAGCAGTTCTTC,CASSLGLASLNEQFF
TRBJ2-5,TRBV27,TRBD2,-,TGTGCCGCGGGGCTAGCGGGAGTGAGCGAGACCCAGTACTTC,CAAGLAGVSETQYF
TRBJ2-5,TRBV29-1,-,-,TGCAGCGCAGGACCCCAAGAGACCCAGTACTTC,CSAGPQETQYF
TRBJ2-1,TRBV4-1,TRBD1,-,TGCGCCAGCAGCCGATCGATGACAGGGTCCGGCAATGAGCAGTTCTTC,CASSRSMTGSGNEQFF
TRBJ1-2,TRBV5-6,TRBD1,-,TGTGCCAGCAGCTTGTGGTCGACAGGGGGTAACGGCTACACCTTC,CASSLWSTGGNGYTF
TRBJ1-2,TRBV7-9,-,-,TGTGCCAGCAGCTTCCGAGGGAAGCGAAACTATGGCTACACCTTC,CASSFRGKRNYGYTF
TRBJ2-5,TRBV4-2,-,-,TGTGCCAGCAGCCAAGTTCAAAGGCATGAGACCCAGTACTTC,CASSQVQRHETQYF
TRBJ2-1,TRBV19,-,-,TGTGCCAGTAGTATGGAAGGGACTCTCTCAAACAATGAGCAGTTCTTC,CASSMEGTLSNNEQFF
TRBJ1-4,TRBV6-5,-,-,TGTGCCAGCAGTTCCGCCGCTCCGGAGAATGAAAAACTGTTTTTT,CASSSAAPENEKLFF
TRBJ1-1,TRBV19,-,-,TGTGCCAGTAGAAATTCAGGGGCCTGGAACACTGAAGCTTTCTTT,CASRNSGAWNTEAFF
TRBJ2-5,TRBV4-1,-,-,TGCGCCAGCAGCAATAACAGGGTTCGGGGAGAGACCCAGTACTTC,CASSNNRVRGETQYF
TRBJ2-3,TRBV4-1,TRBD2,-,TGCGCCAGCAGCCAAGCAAACAGCGGGAGCGGGGATACGCAGTATTTT,CASSQANSGSGDTQYF
TRBJ1-1,TRBV7-9,-,-,TGTGCCAGCAGCTTAGGCGCGGGCGATAAAGCTTTCTTT,CASSLGAGDKAFF
TRBJ2-7,TRBV27,-,-,TGTGCCAGCAGTTACCAACCCGGGACTCGCGACTACGAGCAGTACTTC,CASSYQPGTRDYEQYF
TRBJ2-1,TRBV7-2,TRBD2,once,TGTGCCAGCAGCTTAGGGAGGGCTAGCGGGGGGCTCAACAATGAGCAGTTCTTC,CASSLGRASGGLNNEQFF
TRBJ1-3,TRBV6-5,-,-,TGTGCCAGCAGGCGGGGGCAGGGGGGAAACACCATATATTTT,CASRRGQGGNTIYF
TRBJ1-2,TRBV19,TRBD1,-,TGTGCCAGTAGTAGAGGACAGGCCCACTATGGCTACACCTTC,CASSRGQAHYGYTF
TRBJ2-2,TRBV7-2,-,-,TGTGCCAGCAGCCAGGGGTTCGCGAACACCGGGGAGCTGTTTTTT,CASSQGFANTGELFF
TRBJ1-1,TRBV18,-,-,TGTGCCAGCTCACCGGGAGGGGGGCTAAGACGGGTGACTGAAGCTTTCTTT,CASSPGGGLRRVTEAFF
TRBJ2-7,TRBV7-9,TRBD2,-,TGTGCCAGCAGCCAGGGAGGGGTTGACCCATACGAGCAGTACTTC,CASSQGGVDPYEQYF
TRBJ2-2,TRBV5-1,-,-,TGCGCCAGCAGCTTCGCGGACAGAAACACCGGGGAGCTGTTTTTT,CASSFADRNTGELFF
TRBJ1-5,TRBV4-1,-,-,TGCGCCAGCAGCCGTGAGGGAGTGGGGCCCCAGCATTTT,CASSREGVGPQHF
TRBJ2-1,TRBV27,TRBD2,once,TGTGCCAGCAGTTTCCTAGCGGGAGGGCCGGATGAGCAGTTCTTC,CASSFLAGGPDEQFF
TRBJ2-5,TRBV29-1,-,few,TGCAGCGTTGAAAATGGAGGGGTCCTAGGTGGAGAGACCCAGTACTTC,CSVENGGVLGGETQYF
TRBJ1-1,TRBV5-4,-,-,TGTGCCAGCAGCTTGGAAACAGCTGAAGCTTTCTTT,CASSLETAEAFF
TRBJ1-4,TRBV23-1,TRBD1,-,TGCGCCAGCAGTCTATTACGAGGGGGCTATGAAAAACTGTTTTTT,CASSLLRGGYEKLFF
TRBJ2-4,TRBV19,TRBD1,-,TGTGCCACCGAGGACAGGCCCGGAAACATTCAGTACTTC,CATEDRPGNIQYF
TRBJ2-5,TRBV6-1,-,-,TGTGCCAGCAGTGTAGAGGGGACAAGCACACAAGAGACCCAGTACTTC,CASSVEGTSTQETQYF
TRBJ1-5,TRBV6-5,-,-,TGTGCCAGCAGCGATAGTCACAATCAGCCCCAGCATTTT,CASSDSHNQPQHF
TRBJ1-6,TRBV5-5,-,-,TGTGCCAGCAGCTTGGGGGCAGGGCTCCACTTT,CASSLGAGLHF
TRBJ2-1,TRBV9,-,-,TGTGCCAGCAGCGGTGGTGCGAGGACTATCGATGAGCAGTTCTTC,CASSGGARTIDEQFF
TRBJ2-1,TRBV4-3,TRBD1,-,TGCGCCAGCAGCCAAGAGGGACAGGGGGCGTTCAATGAGCAGTTCTTC,CASSQEGQGAFNEQFF
TRBJ1-4,TRBV19,-,-,TGTGCCAGTAGTATCCAGGGGACGGATAATGAAAAACTGTTTTTT,CASSIQGTDNEKLFF
TRBJ2-3,TRBV2,TRBD1,-,TGTGCCGGACAGGGGGGCCACACAGATACGCAGTATTTT,CAGQGGHTDTQYF
TRBJ1-4,TRBV10-3,TRBD1,-,TGTGCCATCAGGCTAGGACAGGGTGGAGAAAAACTGTTTTTT,CAIRLGQGGEKLFF
TRBJ2-3,TRBV2,-,-,TGTGCCAGCAGTGAAGTTTCCCGCAAGGCTTATACGCAGTATTTT,CASSEVSRKAYTQYF